The clone carrying this T cell receptor (beta chain) was observed a few times. Its target is not known. These data come from a study of cytomegalovirus exposure and HLA in healthy donors. General study findings and limits: Presence/absence analyses took donor sequencing depth as roughly uniform.

The PCR ran on 60 Vbeta and 13 Jbeta primers. TCRdb's copy holds only in-frame clones and misses some; the assay was immunoSEQ multiplex PCR. The repertoire has about 200,000 clones, about 88% of them found once; the top ten carry 1.5% to 2%. The junction had 0 bases not matched to a gene; V was cut back by 6 bases and J by 0 bases. This CDR3 is 13 amino acids long. The germline V gene encodes CDR1 ENHRY and CDR2 SYGVKD. V and J are TRBV10-3 and TRBJ1-1, with TRBD1 matching over 8 bases. Sequenced sample: PBMCs. The TCR was taken from a woman aged 18 to 35 in good health and CMV-seronegative. The DNA of the CDR3 is TGTGCCATCAGGGACAGGGTGAACACTGAAGCTTTCTTT. Its translation is CAIRDRVNTEAFF.